Detailed here is one TCR beta chain. As yet, its antigen is unknown. It was with 60 Vbeta and 13 Jbeta primers that the PCR ran. Profiled with immunoSEQ multiplex PCR; TCRdb holds only in-frame clones, not every one. The table includes some 130,000 clones, 77% detected once. The entry originates in a study of cytomegalovirus exposure and HLA in healthy donors. Study-level results: Listed as cytomegalovirus-associated were 150 or so TCR beta chains. There was a cluster of highly shared sequence variants that was likely a sequencing artifact.

The CDR3 sequence is 15 residues long. Trimming stripped 2 bases from V and 3 bases from J, with 13 bases between. Germline-derived CDR1 and CDR2 are MNHEY and SVGAGI. The specimen was PBMCs. The rearrangement links TRBV6-5 to TRBJ1-1; the D is unclear. This clonotype was sampled from a male donor in good health and CMV-seropositive. The CDR3 sequence is CASSYGSRRDTEAFF. CDR3 coding DNA: TGTGCCAGCAGTTACGGGTCGCGGCGGGACACTGAAGCTTTCTTT.